This TCR beta chain originates from a study of T-cell reconstitution after alpha-beta-depleted transplantation in children. Researchers prepared the TCRbeta library using unique molecular identifiers, the study reports. TCRdb redid the calling of the PCR reads with MiXCR, one entry per CDR3 protein. The repertoire consists of approximately 200,000 distinct CDR3 sequences, with 13% to 15% occurring once and the leading ten covering about 13%. Germline CDR1 reads SGHDT; CDR2 reads YYEEEE. With 0 bases removed from V and 4 bases from J, the gap between germline ends came to 9 bases. The CDR3 runs 14 residues.

The clonotype comes from a human donor who donated a stem cell graft to a child with acute lymphoblastic leukemia. V gene TRBV5-6 combines with J gene TRBJ2-3; D may be TRBD1 (6 bases). The sequencing used PBMCs from the stem cell graft donor, collected from the stem cell graft. CDR3 protein: CASSLGGLADTQYF. In DNA, the CDR3 is TGTGCCAGCAGCTTGGGGGGGCTCGCAGATACGCAGTATTTT.